The 10 T cell receptor beta chains presented below share a single source sample, sequenced in a study of shared clonotypes between healthy human individuals. Profiling relied on immunoSEQ multiplex PCR, and the TCRdb table lists in-frame clones only, not all of them. The repertoire holds approximately 400,000 clones, with about 96% as singletons. Sequencing input: memory CD8+ T cells sorted from blood. Documented subset: CD45RO+ cells pooled with CCR7-negative TemRA cells. The receptors were gathered from a man aged 25-45 years in good health.

The chain links TRBV6-1 to TRBJ1-5; D gene unclear. The germline gives CDR1 MNHNS, CDR2 SASEGT. V was trimmed by 1 base and J by 5 bases, leaving 9 bases between them. This CDR3 spans 14 amino acids. The CDR3 bases are TGTGCCAGCAGTGAAGGACCCGTTTATCAGCCCCAGCATTTT. It codes for CASSEGPVYQPQHF.

The chain recombines TRBV5-6 with TRBJ2-3; 10 positions agree with TRBD2. With 6 bases clipped from V and 0 bases from J, the junction kept 1 base outside the gene matches. Per germline, CDR1 SGHDT and CDR2 YYEEEE. The CDR3 totals 14 residues. In DNA form, the CDR3 reads TGTGCCAGCACACTAGCGGGAAGCACAGATACGCAGTATTTT. Its translation is CASTLAGSTDTQYF. Drawing the rest from reference TRBV5-6 and TRBJ2-3, the complete variable domain is DAGVTQSPTHLIKTRGQQVTLRCSPKSGHDTVSWYQQALGQGPQFIFQYYEEEERQRGNFPDRFSGHQFPNYSSELNVNALLLGDSALYLCASTLAGSTDTQYFGPGTRLTVL.

The chain couples TRBV6-1 to TRBJ1-1; D remains unclear. The CDR3 spans 11 residues. Germline assignment: CDR1 MNHNS and CDR2 SASEGT. Trimming stripped 5 bases from V and 9 bases from J, with 10 bases between. The chain's CDR3 is CASSKNNQAFF. The CDR3 DNA reads TGTGCCAGCAGTAAAAACAATCAAGCTTTCTTT.

CDR3 sequence: CAISEVGYF. CDR3 nucleotides: TGTGCCATCAGTGAGGTGGGGTATTTT. The V and J genes are TRBV10-3 and TRBJ1-3; D gene uncertain. This CDR3 spans 9 amino acids. Germline CDR1 ENHRY, CDR2 SYGVKD. V was shortened by 2 bases and J by 16 bases, with 6 bases between the two germline ends.

This clone was counted once. The chain employs TRBV19 and TRBJ1-5; no clear D gene. The germline V and J ends were trimmed by 1 base and 3 bases, with 10 bases remaining between them. The V gene's germline CDR1 is LNHDA and CDR2 SQIVND (reference sequence). This CDR3 has 15 amino acids. The CDR3 DNA sequence: TGTGCCAGTAGTATAGTTCCAGGCTCCAATCAGCCCCAGCATTTT. It codes for CASSIVPGSNQPQHF.

The V call is TRBV9, the J call TRBJ2-7; D remains unclear. The V gene lost 1 base and the J gene lost 4 bases, with 3 bases spanning the gap. Per germline, CDR1 SGDLS and CDR2 YYNGEE. CDR3 size: 11 residues. CDR3 loop: CASSVSYEQYF. In DNA, the CDR3 is TGTGCCAGCAGCGTATCGTACGAGCAGTACTTC.

The rearrangement uses TRBV4-2 and TRBJ2-1, with TRBD2 identical over 11 bases. The V gene's germline CDR1 is LGHNA and CDR2 YNFKEQ. The CDR3 has 17 amino acids. J gave up 3 bases and V 3 bases, and 7 bases lay outside the gene matches. This chain's CDR3 is CASSHPQGTSGYNEQFF. The CDR3 DNA reads TGTGCCAGCAGCCATCCACAGGGGACTAGCGGCTACAATGAGCAGTTCTTC.

The chain combines TRBV5-1 with TRBJ2-7, with 9 bases matching TRBD2. V was clipped by 2 bases and J by 4 bases; unmatched bases: 4. Germline values: CDR1 SGHRS, CDR2 YFSETQ. The CDR3 has 14 amino acids. The CDR3 nucleotides read TGCGCCAGCAGCTTTTCTAGCGGGATTTACGAGCAGTACTTC. It is translated as CASSFSSGIYEQYF.

The chain is built from TRBV5-1 and TRBJ2-7; D perhaps matches TRBD1 (6 bases). Per the germline V gene, CDR1 is SGHRS and CDR2 is YFSETQ. The CDR3 has 14 amino acids. Between the trimmed V and J ends, which lost 4 bases and 2 bases, there was a span of 13 bases. Here the CDR3 DNA reads TGCGCCAGCAGCGTCACCGGGACAACCTACGAGCAGTACTTC. Amino acids: CASSVTGTTYEQYF.

The rearrangement links TRBV6-5 to TRBJ1-4; 7 nucleotides align to TRBD1. The CDR3 runs to 14 residues. Losses at the gene ends were 2 bases for V and 6 bases for J; bases not matched to a gene: 3. Per germline, CDR1 MNHEY and CDR2 SVGAGI. The CDR3 loop reads CASSYGRGYEKLFF. The CDR3 DNA is TGTGCCAGCAGTTACGGCAGGGGGTATGAAAAACTGTTTTTT.